This paragraph covers one T cell receptor beta chain sequence. Compared with germline, one end of the junction differs, possibly owing to a read error. The record originates from a study of blood T cell repertoires in COVID-19. Per the authors' pipeline: Using reference gene primer amplification, nucleated cell counts were estimated. The assay was immunoSEQ multiplex PCR, and TCRdb's table has in-frame clones only and misses some. That table furnishes V, J and clone size, whereas the DNA furnished D and trimming. Of approximately 54,000 clones in the sample, approximately 85% were seen once. The CDR3 sequence is 14 residues long.

The sample consisted of peripheral blood. V is TRBV6-7 and J is TRBJ2-4, with 11 bases lining up with TRBD2. TRBV6-7 is designated an ORF whose function remains uncertain. The sequence was collected from a human donor in a cohort sampled during active COVID-19. CDR3 nucleotide sequence: TGTGCCAGCAGTTACCTAGCGGGAGGTGACCACGGGGACTTC. It encodes CASSYLAGGDHGDF.